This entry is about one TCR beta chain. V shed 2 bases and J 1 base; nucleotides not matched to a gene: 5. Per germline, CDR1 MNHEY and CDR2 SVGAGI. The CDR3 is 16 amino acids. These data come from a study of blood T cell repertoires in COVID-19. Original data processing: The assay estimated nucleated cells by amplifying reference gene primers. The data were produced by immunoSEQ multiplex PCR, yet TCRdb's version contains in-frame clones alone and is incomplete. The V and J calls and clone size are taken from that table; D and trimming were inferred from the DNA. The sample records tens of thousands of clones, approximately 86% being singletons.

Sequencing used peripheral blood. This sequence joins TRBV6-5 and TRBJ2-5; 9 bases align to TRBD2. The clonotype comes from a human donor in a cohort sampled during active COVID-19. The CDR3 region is CASSYGTAGGQETQYF. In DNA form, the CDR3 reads TGTGCCAGCAGTTACGGGACAGCGGGGGGCCAAGAGACCCAGTACTTC.